This entry describes one T cell receptor beta chain. Antigen unknown. Sorted-subset replicate PCR reactions were performed with approximately 180 ng DNA, corresponding to roughly 30,000 T cell genomes. TCRdb keeps only in-frame clones here, not all; method: immunoSEQ multiplex PCR. Of roughly 300,000 clones listed, around nine tenths are singletons. V gave up 5 bases and J gave up 4 bases, with 11 bases separating them. Germline assignment: CDR1 SEHNR and CDR2 FQNEAQ (reference sequence). The CDR3 is 13 amino acids. This entry is derived from a study of shared clonotypes between healthy human individuals. For the study at large: CD4 naive and CD4 memory each took three plates per donor, while CD8 naive took two and CD8 memory one.

Study-wide findings and caveats: Generally, naive subsets (rather than memory subsets) showed larger estimated richness. The researchers took only blood, and tissue repertoires probably look different.

The chain links TRBV7-9 to TRBJ2-5; no definite D call. Sample: memory CD8+ T cells sorted from blood. Subset indicated: CD45RO+ cells pooled with CCR7-negative TemRA cells. The TCR was taken from a man younger than 35 in good health. The CDR3 DNA reads as TGTGCCAGCAGCCCGGGCCACCGAGAGACCCAGTACTTC. Translated, it gives CASSPGHRETQYF.